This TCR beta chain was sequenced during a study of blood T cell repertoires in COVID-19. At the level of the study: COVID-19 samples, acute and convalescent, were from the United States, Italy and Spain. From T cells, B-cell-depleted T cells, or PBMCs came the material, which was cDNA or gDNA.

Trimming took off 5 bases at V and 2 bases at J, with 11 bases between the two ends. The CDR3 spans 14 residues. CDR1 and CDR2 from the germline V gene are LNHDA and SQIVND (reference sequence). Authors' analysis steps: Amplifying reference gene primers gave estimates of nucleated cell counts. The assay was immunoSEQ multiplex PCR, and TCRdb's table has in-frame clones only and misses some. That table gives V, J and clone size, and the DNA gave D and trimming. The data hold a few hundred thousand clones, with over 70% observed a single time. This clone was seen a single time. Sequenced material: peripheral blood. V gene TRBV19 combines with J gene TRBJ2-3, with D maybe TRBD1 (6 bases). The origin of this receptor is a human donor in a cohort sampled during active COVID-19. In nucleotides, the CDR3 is TGTGCCAGTAGTTTAGGACAGACCACAGATACGCAGTATTTT. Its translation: CASSLGQTTDTQYF.